This T cell receptor (beta chain) was found in a study of blood T cell repertoires in COVID-19. The recovered donors of Cohort 3 showed two negative PCRs, clearance, or symptom resolution. Here immunoSEQ multiplex PCR was the method, and the copy in TCRdb shows in-frame clones only, minus some. The sample has some 490,000 clones; approximately 86% are singletons. This clone showed up just once. Germline V CDR1 and CDR2: GTSNPN, SVGIG (reference sequence). V shed 1 base and J shed 3 bases, with 9 bases lying between them. The CDR3 is 13 amino acids. This clonotype was obtained from a woman aged 55-70 years who had recovered from COVID-19. The sequenced sample consisted of PBMCs or T cells enriched from blood (not recorded which). The V and J genes are TRBV30 and TRBJ2-5, with D perhaps TRBD2 (6 bases). DNA for the CDR3: TGTGCCTGGAGTGGGGACTCAGAAGAGACCCAGTACTTC. It codes for CAWSGDSEETQYF.